The rows below give T cell receptor beta chains drawn from one sample of a study of blood T cell repertoires in COVID-19. The repertoire was sequenced with immunoSEQ multiplex PCR; TCRdb's copy has only in-frame clones and lacks some. This sample has 25,000 to 30,000 clones, with about 92% found just once. Sequenced: peripheral blood. All receptors come from a woman aged 70-85 years with COVID-19, enrolled during active disease. The CDR3 runs from the conserved cysteine through the conserved F or W. A D gene is named only where the DNA matches it firmly. Not all rows give a size; the values are once, few, many and, for expanded clones, a class.

clone size: NA; V gene: TRBV6-1; J gene: TRBJ1-2; D gene: TRBD1; CDR3 DNA: TGTGCCAGCAGTGATTTAGGAGGGGGCGTTGATGGCTACACCTTC; CDR3 protein: CASSDLGGGVDGYTF
clone size: NA; V gene: TRBV27; J gene: TRBJ1-1; D gene: NA; CDR3 DNA: TGTGCCAGCATAGGTTTCTCTGGACAAACGAACACTGAAGCTTTCTTT; CDR3 protein: CASIGFSGQTNTEAFF
clone size: few; V gene: TRBV3-1/TRBV3-2; J gene: TRBJ2-5; D gene: NA; CDR3 DNA: TGTGCCAGCAGCCTCCAAACGACAGGACATTTAGAGACCCAGTACTTC; CDR3 protein: CASSLQTTGHLETQYF
clone size: NA; V gene: TRBV18; J gene: TRBJ2-1; D gene: NA; CDR3 DNA: TGTGCCAGCTCACCACGAACAGGGGGGGCCAATGAGCAGTTCTTC; CDR3 protein: CASSPRTGGANEQFF
clone size: NA; V gene: TRBV7-9; J gene: TRBJ1-6; D gene: TRBD1; CDR3 DNA: TGTGCCAGCAGCCAGACAGGGACTAATTCACCCCTCCACTTT; CDR3 protein: CASSQTGTNSPLHF
clone size: once; V gene: TRBV28; J gene: TRBJ1-5; D gene: NA; CDR3 DNA: TGTGCCAGCAGTTCTTATGGAGTTAGCAATCAGCCCCAGCATTTT; CDR3 protein: CASSSYGVSNQPQHF
clone size: NA; V gene: TRBV15; J gene: TRBJ1-4; D gene: NA; CDR3 DNA: TGTGCCACTACCAGCGATTCTAATGAAAAACTGTTTTTT; CDR3 protein: CATTSDSNEKLFF
clone size: NA; V gene: TRBV14; J gene: TRBJ2-7; D gene: TRBD1; CDR3 DNA: TGTGCCAGCAGCCAAGAAAATAGGGACAGCCATTCCTACGAGCAGTACTTC; CDR3 protein: CASSQENRDSHSYEQYF
clone size: NA; V gene: TRBV19; J gene: TRBJ2-7; D gene: TRBD1; CDR3 DNA: TGTGCCAGTGGCGGGACAGGGGTTCGCGGCGGAGCCTACGAGCAGTACTTC; CDR3 protein: CASGGTGVRGGAYEQYF
clone size: NA; V gene: TRBV4-3; J gene: TRBJ2-7; D gene: NA; CDR3 DNA: TGCGCCAGCAGCCAAGAGTGGCAGGGGTACTACGAGCAGTACTTC; CDR3 protein: CASSQEWQGYYEQYF
clone size: NA; V gene: TRBV3-1/TRBV3-2; J gene: TRBJ2-7; D gene: NA; CDR3 DNA: TGTGCCAGCAGCTATTCCTACGAGCAGTACTTC; CDR3 protein: CASSYSYEQYF
clone size: NA; V gene: TRBV28; J gene: TRBJ1-4; D gene: TRBD1; CDR3 DNA: TGTGCCAGCAGAGCAGGGGACAGGTCCAATGAAAAACTGTTTTTT; CDR3 protein: CASRAGDRSNEKLFF
clone size: NA; V gene: TRBV6-4; J gene: TRBJ2-2; D gene: TRBD2; CDR3 DNA: TGTGCCAGCAGACAGGACGGCGGGAGCCCGTCCGGGGAGCTGTTTTTT; CDR3 protein: CASRQDGGSPSGELFF
clone size: NA; V gene: TRBV13; J gene: TRBJ2-1; D gene: TRBD2; CDR3 DNA: TGTGCCAGCAGCTTAGGCAGGTTAGCGGGAACTTCCTACAATGAGCAGTTCTTC; CDR3 protein: CASSLGRLAGTSYNEQFF
clone size: NA; V gene: TRBV10-1; J gene: TRBJ1-1; D gene: NA; CDR3 DNA: TGCGCCAGCAGTCACTCGGGCACTGAAGCTTTCTTT; CDR3 protein: CASSHSGTEAFF
clone size: NA; V gene: TRBV30; J gene: TRBJ1-5; D gene: NA; CDR3 DNA: TGTGCCTGGAGTGTCGGGGTTAGCAATCAGCCCCAGCATTTT; CDR3 protein: CAWSVGVSNQPQHF
clone size: NA; V gene: TRBV18; J gene: TRBJ1-2; D gene: NA; CDR3 DNA: TGTGCCAGCTCATCTGACAGGCCGGAGAACTATGGCTACACCTTC; CDR3 protein: CASSSDRPENYGYTF
clone size: NA; V gene: TRBV2; J gene: TRBJ1-3; D gene: NA; CDR3 DNA: TGTGCCAGCAGTGAAGGGCGGGGGAACTCTGGAAACACCATATATTTT; CDR3 protein: CASSEGRGNSGNTIYF
clone size: NA; V gene: TRBV18; J gene: TRBJ1-5; D gene: NA; CDR3 DNA: TGTGCCAGCCACGGACAGATTAATAGCAATCAGCCCCAGCATTTT; CDR3 protein: CASHGQINSNQPQHF
clone size: NA; V gene: TRBV24-1; J gene: TRBJ2-3; D gene: TRBD2; CDR3 DNA: TGTGCCACCAGTGATTCAAACCTAGCGGAGACCACAGATACGCAGTATTTT; CDR3 protein: CATSDSNLAETTDTQYF
clone size: NA; V gene: TRBV7-2; J gene: TRBJ2-7; D gene: TRBD2; CDR3 DNA: TGTGCCAGCAGCCTAACTAGCGGGAGGGCCAGGTACGAGCAGTACTTC; CDR3 protein: CASSLTSGRARYEQYF
clone size: NA; V gene: TRBV2; J gene: TRBJ2-3; D gene: NA; CDR3 DNA: TGTGCCAGCAAGGGTCGGCGGGTGAACACAGATACGCAGTATTTT; CDR3 protein: CASKGRRVNTDTQYF
clone size: NA; V gene: TRBV28; J gene: TRBJ1-3; D gene: NA; CDR3 DNA: TGTGCCAGCAGTCCCGGGACATCTGGAAACACCATATATTTT; CDR3 protein: CASSPGTSGNTIYF
clone size: NA; V gene: TRBV29-1; J gene: TRBJ1-5; D gene: NA; CDR3 DNA: TGCAGCGTCGTACTGCCAGGGTATAGCAATCAGCCCCAGCATTTT; CDR3 protein: CSVVLPGYSNQPQHF
clone size: NA; V gene: TRBV2; J gene: TRBJ1-6; D gene: TRBD1; CDR3 DNA: TGTGCCAGCAGTACAGGGGCAAATTCACCCCTCCACTTT; CDR3 protein: CASSTGANSPLHF
clone size: NA; V gene: TRBV6-2/TRBV6-3; J gene: TRBJ2-1; D gene: NA; CDR3 DNA: TGTGCCAGCAGTTCGCCAGAATCATACAATGAGCAGTTCTTC; CDR3 protein: CASSSPESYNEQFF